This T cell receptor beta chain was sequenced for a study of OX40 agonist ivuxolimab in advanced cancers. About the study: Intravenous ivuxolimab was administered to patients every 2 weeks at 0.01 to 10 mg/kg.

TCRdb's table, derived via immunoSEQ multiplex PCR, lists solely in-frame clones and lacks some. The data contain tens of thousands of clones, about four fifths of them singletons. The V and J ends lost 0 bases and 3 bases respectively, with 12 bases between them. This CDR3 comprises 15 residues. Germline CDR1 is KGHSH and CDR2 is LQKENI. This specimen was CD4+ or CD8+ T cells sorted from blood, taken in a trial of the OX40 agonist ivuxolimab. The clonotype comes from an adult with an advanced solid tumor such as melanoma, head and neck, liver or kidney cancer. The rearrangement uses TRBV18 and TRBJ2-7; D possibly corresponds to TRBD1 (5 bases). The CDR3 protein is CASSPPTGQGYEQYF. The CDR3 region has the DNA TGTGCCAGCTCACCACCGACGGGTCAGGGCTACGAGCAGTACTTC.